One sample yielded the 18 T cell receptor beta chains listed below, sequenced in a study of blood T cells in healthy people across ages. With a J-beta primer mix and a sample-barcoded 5' primer, a second PCR ran 7 to 11 cycles. Each CDR3 protein is one row after TCRdb ran MiXCR on the 5' RACE reads. The sample yields about 730,000 distinct CDR3 sequences, roughly 47% seen once. Source material: blood. Receptor source: a woman aged 55-75 years in good health.

V gene TRBV7-2 combines with J gene TRBJ2-5; no reliable D call. The germline V gene has CDR1 SGHTA and CDR2 FQGNSA. V lost 9 bases and J lost 3, with 8 bases in between. The CDR3 extends over 11 amino acids. The CDR3 nucleotides read TGTGCCAGTGTATCAGAAGAGACCCAGTACTTC. It yields the protein CASVSEETQYF. Variable domain in full (rest from reference TRBV7-2 and TRBJ2-5): GAGVSQSPSNKVTEKGKDVELRCDPISGHTALYWYRQSLGQGLEFLIYFQGNSAPDKSGLPSDRFSAERTGGSVSTLTIQRTQQEDSAVYLCASVSEETQYFGPGTRLLVL.

The chain uses TRBV21-1 and TRBJ2-7; TRBD1 is the table's D call, not checked against the DNA. TRBV21-1 is a pseudogene locus. The CDR3 has 15 amino acids. Written as DNA, the CDR3 is TGTGCCAGCAGCCCACCGACAGTAAGCTCCTACGAGCAGTACTTC. Translated, it gives CASSPPTVSSYEQYF.

This clonotype has only a few counts. The rearrangement joins TRBV20-1 to TRBJ2-1, with TRBD2 identical over 11 bases. Germline loops: CDR1 DFQATT, CDR2 SNEGSKA (reference sequence). The CDR3 extends over 15 amino acids. V dropped 5 bases and J dropped 10; count of bases not matched to a gene: 13. The CDR3 sequence: CSAPPGSGGAEEQFF. CDR3 nucleotide sequence: TGCAGTGCTCCCCCGGGTAGCGGGGGGGCCGAGGAGCAGTTCTTC.

The gene calls are TRBV25-1 and TRBJ2-7, with D possibly being TRBD1 (6 bases). Germline V lookup: CDR1 MGHDK, CDR2 SYGVNS. This CDR3 region has 14 residues. Trimming cost V 5 bases and J 2 bases, with 13 bases left between them. CDR3 nucleotides: TGTGCCAGCAGTAGGACAGAGGGGACCTACGAGCAGTACTTC. Encoded protein: CASSRTEGTYEQYF.

This clonotype was detected many times. The gene calls are TRBV12-3 or TRBV12-4 and TRBJ1-4; 7 bases are a match to TRBD1. This CDR3 region has 14 residues. Trimming cost V 1 base and J 7 bases; bases outside gene matches: 3. CDR3 sequence: CASSLGQGGEKLFF. The CDR3 DNA is TGTGCCAGCAGTTTAGGGCAGGGGGGTGAAAAACTGTTTTTT.

The chain carries TRBV6-5 and TRBJ1-2; 9 bases align to TRBD1. V gave up 10 bases and J gave up 6 bases; unmatched junction bases: 9. This CDR3 region has 13 residues. Germline CDR1 and CDR2: MNHEY and SVGAGI. The CDR3, as DNA: TGTGCCACCGAAAAGGGACAGGGTGATGGCTACACCTTC. This encodes CATEKGQGDGYTF.

Concerning this clonotype: A much more abundant neighbour one base away suggests this may be a read error. The V gene is TRBV6-1, the J gene TRBJ2-5, with 8 bases identical to TRBD1. Looked up from germline, CDR1 is MNHNS and CDR2 is SASEGT. The CDR3 has 13 amino acids. V shed 6 bases and J 11 bases; nucleotides not matched to a gene: 11. In DNA, the CDR3 is TGTGCCAGCAGGGACAGGGAATACAATGAGCAGTACTTC. Encoded protein: CASRDREYNEQYF.

This clonotype has at least ten counts. J is TRBJ1-2 and V is TRBV20-1; D gene ambiguous. CDR1 is DFQATT, CDR2 SNEGSKA, per germline (reference sequence). The CDR3 extends over 12 amino acids. Trimming took 7 bases from V and 4 from J, leaving 13 bases between them. The CDR3 is CSGLEGGYGYTF. The CDR3 DNA reads TGCAGTGGACTCGAGGGAGGCTATGGCTACACCTTC.

The chain recombines TRBV6-2 or TRBV6-3 with TRBJ1-1, with D unresolved. This CDR3 comprises 13 residues. CDR1 is MNHEY, CDR2 SVGEGT, per germline. V was cut by 7 bases and J by 5 bases, with 14 bases left in between. The CDR3 loop is CASTKDLKTEAFF. DNA of the CDR3: TGTGCCAGCACCAAGGACCTAAAGACTGAAGCTTTCTTT.

This clonotype turned up a few times. As DNA, the CDR3 is TGCGCCAGCAGCTTGGGCCCGGGCGCGAACACTGAAGCTTTCTTT. This sequence encodes CASSLGPGANTEAFF. The chain is built from TRBV5-1 and TRBJ1-1; D call uncertain. In germline, CDR1 is SGHRS, CDR2 YFSETQ. CDR3 length equals 15 residues. V lost 0 bases and J lost 1, with 10 bases in between.

The CDR3 protein is CASSSGTGGSRPQHF. The CDR3 DNA sequence: TGTGCCAGCAGCTCTGGGACAGGGGGCAGTCGGCCCCAGCATTTT. The V and J genes are TRBV7-2 and TRBJ1-5; the match to TRBD1 covers 12 bases. J lost 9 bases, V lost 4 bases, and 7 bases had no gene match. Germline loops: CDR1 SGHTA, CDR2 FQGNSA. There are 15 residues in the CDR3. The full variable domain, rest sourced from reference TRBV7-2 and TRBJ1-5, is GAGVSQSPSNKVTEKGKDVELRCDPISGHTALYWYRQSLGQGLEFLIYFQGNSAPDKSGLPSDRFSAERTGGSVSTLTIQRTQQEDSAVYLCASSSGTGGSRPQHFGDGTRLSIL.

The V call is TRBV4-2, the J call TRBJ1-2; 9 nucleotides align to TRBD1. V dropped 3 bases and J dropped 6; count of bases not matched to a gene: 17. The CDR3 contains 18 residues. Germline V gene lookup returns CDR1 LGHNA and CDR2 YNFKEQ. The CDR3 loop reads CASSHTLAMGQGDHGYTF. The CDR3 DNA reads TGTGCCAGCAGCCACACCCTCGCTATGGGACAGGGTGACCATGGCTACACCTTC.

The chain couples TRBV28 to TRBJ2-5; D is possibly TRBD2 (5 bases). The CDR3 is 14 residues long. Germline V gene lookup returns CDR1 MDHEN and CDR2 SYDVKM. Trimming left V 2 bases short and J 4 bases short, with 11 bases between. DNA of the CDR3: TGTGCCAGCAGTTTAATACAGAGCGGAGAGACCCAGTACTTC. Translating gives CASSLIQSGETQYF. Combining the CDR3 with reference TRBV28 and TRBJ2-5 gives the whole variable domain DVKVTQSSRYLVKRTGEKVFLECVQDMDHENMFWYRQDPGLGLRLIYFSYDVKMKEKGDIPEGYSVSREKKERFSLILESASTNQTSMYLCASSLIQSGETQYFGPGTRLLVL.

This clonotype showed up just once. A junction end diverges from the germline sequence, so it may reflect a read error. The V gene is TRBV7-6, the J gene TRBJ2-3, with D perhaps matching TRBD2 (5 bases). The CDR3 covers 13 residues. In germline, CDR1 is SGHVS, CDR2 FNYEAQ. Written as DNA, the CDR3 is TGTGCCAGCAGCGTAGCGTGGGAAGATACGCAGTATTTT. Translated: CASSVAWEDTQYF.

The gene calls are TRBV30 and TRBJ2-3; D is unresolved. The germline V and J ends were trimmed by 3 bases and 2 bases, with 6 bases remaining between them. The CDR3 has 12 residues. In germline, CDR1 is GTSNPN, CDR2 SVGIG (reference sequence). The CDR3 is CAWSPDTDTQYF. The CDR3 DNA reads as TGTGCCTGGAGCCCCGACACAGATACGCAGTATTTT.

To note about this clonotype: A much larger clone lies one base from this, so it may be a read error. CDR3 amino acids: CAISESIGTVNEQYF. The DNA of the CDR3 is TGTGCCATCAGTGAGTCGATTGGGACAGTCAATGAGCAGTACTTC. J is TRBJ2-7 and V is TRBV10-3, with 7 bases matching TRBD1. CDR1 is ENHRY, CDR2 SYGVKD, per germline. Losses at the gene ends were 0 bases for V and 7 bases for J; bases not matched to a gene: 9. The CDR3 has 15 amino acids.

This clonotype was picked up a small number of times. The rearrangement uses TRBV2 and TRBJ2-5, with TRBD2 identical over 11 bases. Germline CDR1 is SNHLY and CDR2 is FYNNEI. Trimming removed 6 bases from V and 4 bases from J; junction bases left unmatched: 7. This CDR3 is 15 amino acids long. In DNA, the CDR3 is TGTGCCAGCAGACTAGCGGGAGTAGTCGGAGAGACCCAGTACTTC. Translated, it gives CASRLAGVVGETQYF.

This chain joins TRBV28 and TRBJ1-2, with 7 bases that match TRBD1. This CDR3 region has 15 residues. Germline CDR1 MDHEN, CDR2 SYDVKM. V dropped 3 bases and J dropped 4; count of bases not matched to a gene: 8. In DNA, the CDR3 is TGTGCCAGCAGTTTCACAGGGGATCCTACCTATGGCTACACCTTC. Residues: CASSFTGDPTYGYTF.